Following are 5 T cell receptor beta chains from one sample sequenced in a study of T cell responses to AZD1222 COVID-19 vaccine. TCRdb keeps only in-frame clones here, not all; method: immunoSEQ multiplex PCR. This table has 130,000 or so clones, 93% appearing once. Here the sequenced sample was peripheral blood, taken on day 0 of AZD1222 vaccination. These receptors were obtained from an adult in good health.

CDR3 region: CASSPGKTYEQYF. DNA for the CDR3: TGTGCCAGCAGCCCGGGAAAAACCTACGAGCAGTACTTC. The chain carries TRBV4-2 and TRBJ2-7; D is possibly TRBD2 (5 bases). Deletions cut 4 bases from V and 2 bases from J, with 9 bases between. The CDR3 consists of 13 residues. Germline V gene lookup returns CDR1 LGHNA and CDR2 YNFKEQ.

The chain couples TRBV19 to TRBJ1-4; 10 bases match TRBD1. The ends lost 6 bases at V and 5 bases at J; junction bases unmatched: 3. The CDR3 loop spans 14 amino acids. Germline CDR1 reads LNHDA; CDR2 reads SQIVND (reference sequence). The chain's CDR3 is CASRWTGGNEKLFF. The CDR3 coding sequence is TGTGCCAGTAGGTGGACAGGGGGAAATGAAAAACTGTTTTTT.

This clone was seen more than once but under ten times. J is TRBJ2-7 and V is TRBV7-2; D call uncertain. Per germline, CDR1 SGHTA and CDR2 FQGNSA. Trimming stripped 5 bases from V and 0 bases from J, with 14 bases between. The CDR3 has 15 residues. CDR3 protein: CASSRTEWSSYEQYF. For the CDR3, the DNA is TGTGCCAGCAGCCGTACGGAGTGGAGCTCCTACGAGCAGTACTTC.

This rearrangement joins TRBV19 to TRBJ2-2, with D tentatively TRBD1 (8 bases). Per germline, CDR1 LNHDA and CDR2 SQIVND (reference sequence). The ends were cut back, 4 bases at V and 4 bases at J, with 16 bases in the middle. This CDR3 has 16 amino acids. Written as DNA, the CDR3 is TGTGCCAGTAGTAGAACAGGGGGGGTTGGCACCGGGGAGCTGTTTTTT. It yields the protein CASSRTGGVGTGELFF.

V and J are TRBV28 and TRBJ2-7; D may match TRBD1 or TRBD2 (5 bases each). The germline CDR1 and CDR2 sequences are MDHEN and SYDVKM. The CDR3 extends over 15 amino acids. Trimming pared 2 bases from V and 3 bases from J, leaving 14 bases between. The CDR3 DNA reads TGTGCCAGCAGTTTAGTCGGGGCGGACGGCTACGAGCAGTACTTC. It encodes CASSLVGADGYEQYF.